This record covers a single TCR beta chain. Its antigen is not yet known. No base quality information exists; no much larger clone differs at one position. The data derive from a study of OX40 agonist ivuxolimab in advanced cancers. For the wider study: Ivuxolimab was an agonistic, fully human IgG2 monoclonal antibody directed against OX40 (CD134), a costimulatory receptor. Intravenous ivuxolimab was administered to patients every 2 weeks at six dose levels: 0.01, 0.1, 0.3, 1.5, 3 and 10 mg/kg. Among the roughly 50 dose-escalation patients, roughly 20 had hepatocellular carcinoma, around 15 melanoma, 9 renal cell carcinoma and 9 head and neck cancer. A male proportion of approximately 83% and a mean age of approximately 55 years, ranging from roughly 23 to 85, were recorded for the dose-escalation cohort. Prior anti-PD-1, anti-PD-L1 or anti-CTLA-4 therapy was permitted, and approximately 39% of dose-escalation patients had received checkpoint inhibitors. Three dose-escalation patients achieved partial responses, one with hepatocellular carcinoma and two with cutaneous melanoma. The point of sequencing TCRbeta in the periphery was to test whether ivuxolimab changed TCR sequence diversity and drove clonal T-cell expansion. The paper covers the monotherapy dose-escalation part of the phase I ivuxolimab trial, which included N of about 50 patients. The paper as a whole reports these results and caveats: Which antigens the clonally expanded peripheral T cells were specific for was not determined. Clonal expansion of both CD4+ and CD8+ blood T cells was observed from baseline to week 6 at doses 0.1 to 3.0 mg/kg. Low levels of normalized T-cell clonal expansion were also seen in some patients who did not respond. In the 0.1-3.0 mg/kg groups, partial responders had among the lowest normalized peripheral clonal expansion, particularly in CD8+ T cells. After ivuxolimab, expanded clones were on average more numerous among CD8+ T cells than among CD4+ T cells.

The trial excluded patients who had a history of autoimmune disease or were on systemic immunosuppression. Peripheral blood for TCR sequencing was drawn from every dose cohort at baseline, at cycle 4 day 1 and at cycle 7 day 1. The samples were taken from a phase I, first-in-human, multicenter, open-label dose-escalation trial of ivuxolimab. Adults with locally advanced or metastatic melanoma, renal cell carcinoma, hepatocellular carcinoma or head and neck squamous cell carcinoma were enrolled in the trial. Before TCR sequencing, CD4+ and CD8+ T cells were separately sorted from peripheral blood. For sequencing of the TCRbeta CDR3 region, genomic DNA was extracted from the sorted cells. TCRbeta CDR3 regions were sequenced using the immunoSEQ Assay. The clones in this table, taken by TCRdb from immuneACCESS, are in-frame only. Not every clone is retained; where verified, under half of the shortfall comes from an unresolved V gene, and the cause of the rest is unknown. Here the sample has tens of thousands of clones; around 80% occur a single time. The ten largest clones take up roughly 5.4% of the sample.

Its CDR3 holds 16 amino acids, cysteine through phenylalanine. Only the CDR3 DNA is retained, 48 bases long and in frame from the first base. V loses 3 bases, J loses 2 bases, and the germline ends lie 11 bases apart. CDR1 and CDR2, looked up from the germline V gene, are MGHRA and YSYEKL. The receptor's source is an adult with an advanced solid tumor such as melanoma, head and neck, liver or kidney cancer. The sequence is built from TRBV4-1 and TRBJ2-6, with no confident D gene call. This material consisted of CD4+ or CD8+ T cells sorted from blood, taken in a trial of the OX40 agonist ivuxolimab. The sequenced DNA: TGCGCCAGCAGCCACGAAGGTTGGCCTGGGGCCAACGTCCTGACTTTC. This encodes CASSHEGWPGANVLTF.